This paragraph covers one T cell receptor (beta chain) sequence. This record comes from a study of blood T cell repertoires in COVID-19. Study-level information: Both acute and convalescent COVID-19 samples were obtained from the United States, Italy and Spain. From T cells, B-cell-depleted T cells, or PBMCs came the material, which was cDNA or gDNA.

In the authors' workflow: Nucleated cell number was recorded as an estimate derived from reference gene primer amplification. Profiled with immunoSEQ multiplex PCR; TCRdb holds only in-frame clones, not every one. V, J and clone size were drawn from that table, and D and trimming were deduced from the DNA. The sample lists some 250,000 clones, over 75% occurring once. The receptor's source is a woman aged 80 or older with acute or convalescent COVID-19. Sequenced material: peripheral blood.

The CDR3 loop reads CASSFHGTYNEQFF. The CDR3 DNA is TGTGCCAGCAGTTTCCACGGGACTTACAATGAGCAGTTCTTC. The chain uses TRBV27 and TRBJ2-1; a weak D match, TRBD2 (6 bases). CDR3 length: 14 residues. V lost 3 bases and J 4 bases, leaving 10 bases between the germline ends. Germline V CDR1 and CDR2: MNHEY, SMNVEV (reference sequence).